The 4 T cell receptor beta chains below were found in one sample sequenced in a study of cytomegalovirus exposure and HLA in healthy donors. A multiplex PCR was run with 60 Vbeta primers and 13 Jbeta primers. The protocol was immunoSEQ multiplex PCR, while the TCRdb copy is restricted to in-frame clones and leaves out a portion. The table shows 95,000 to 110,000 clones, with about 74% occurring only once. The sample consisted of PBMCs. The receptors derive from a woman aged 40 to 49 in good health and CMV-seropositive.

This chain joins TRBV29-1 and TRBJ2-7, with 9 bases matching TRBD1. Germline V gives CDR1 SQVTM, CDR2 ANQGSEA. V trimming: 6 bases; J trimming: 0 bases; junction bases outside the gene matches: 3. The CDR3 runs 13 residues. This chain's CDR3 is CSVQGQGSYEQYF. CDR3 DNA: TGCAGCGTGCAGGGACAGGGCTCCTACGAGCAGTACTTC.

This clone has just a few counts. The V call is TRBV19, the J call TRBJ2-4; tentatively, D is TRBD2 (5 bases). Germline values: CDR1 LNHDA, CDR2 SQIVND (reference sequence). The CDR3 is 16 amino acids. Deletions cut 3 bases from V and 0 bases from J, with 12 bases between. DNA for the CDR3: TGTGCCAGTAGTATCCTCGGGGATGGAGCCAAAAACATTCAGTACTTC. This gives the protein CASSILGDGAKNIQYF.

This clone was detected only a few times. The chain is built from TRBV7-2 and TRBJ1-2; the D is unclear. V was trimmed by 1 base and J by 2 bases, leaving 5 bases between them. There are 13 residues in the CDR3. Germline V gives CDR1 SGHTA, CDR2 FQGNSA. CDR3 sequence: CASSLDLNYGYTF. In nucleotides, the CDR3 is TGTGCCAGCAGCTTAGACTTGAACTATGGCTACACCTTC.

V gene TRBV2 combines with J gene TRBJ1-2; D gene unclear. With 5 bases removed from V and 7 bases from J, the gap between germline ends came to 8 bases. Germline values: CDR1 SNHLY, CDR2 FYNNEI. This CDR3 has 11 amino acids. The CDR3 loop is CASSYAGGYTF. The DNA for the CDR3 is TGTGCCAGCAGTTACGCGGGTGGCTACACCTTC.